This T cell receptor beta chain was recovered during a study of blood T cell repertoires in COVID-19. Libraries were prepared by immunoSEQ multiplex PCR; TCRdb keeps only in-frame clonotypes and omits some of them. The table shows about 44,000 clones, with roughly nine tenths occurring only once. This TCR was sampled from a woman older than 75 in a cohort sampled during active or convalescent COVID-19. Sequencing used peripheral blood.

The CDR3 nucleotides read TGTGCCAGCAGTGCCGCCCCGGGACAGGGGATGCTTGGTGAAAAACTGTTTTTT. It is translated as CASSAAPGQGMLGEKLFF. The rearrangement uses TRBV25-1 and TRBJ1-4; 10 nucleotides align to TRBD1. There are 18 residues in the CDR3. Per germline, CDR1 MGHDK and CDR2 SYGVNS. V lost 4 bases, J lost 7 bases, and 15 bases stayed unmatched.